The clone carrying this T cell receptor (beta chain) was recorded at least ten times. No antigen is known for it. The data were obtained in a study of response to subunit inactivated influenza vaccine. Study findings and constraints: That few new T cells are recruited by each seasonal influenza vaccination was the authors' suggestion.

This CDR3 has 16 amino acids. V was shortened by 3 bases and J by 4 bases, with 18 bases between the two germline ends. MiXCR was run by TCRdb on the RT-PCR reads, yielding one entry per CDR3 protein. The sample has hundreds of thousands of distinct CDR3 sequences; about an eighth are singletons. Sequenced here: PBMCs from blood, sampled roughly 46 days after vaccination. The chain links TRBV12-3 or TRBV12-4 to TRBJ2-5; D is tentatively TRBD1 or TRBD2 (5 bases each). This receptor was identified in a middle-aged man who received an inactivated influenza vaccine. The CDR3 region is CASSFPGTKGTETQYF. CDR3 in DNA: TGTGCCAGCAGTTTTCCCGGGACGAAGGGGACAGAGACCCAGTACTTC.